These 28 T cell receptor beta chains were all obtained from the same sample, sequenced in a study of CD8 T cells in Susac syndrome. RNA totalling roughly 0.5 to 1 ug underwent reverse transcription with random hexamers. TCRdb reprocessed the immunoSEQ multiplex PCR reads via MiXCR and lists one record per CDR3 protein. The data show more than 110,000 distinct CDR3 sequences, approximately 95% seen once. What was sequenced was CD8+ T cells from PBMCs. These receptor sequences come from a human donor in good health.

The chain combines TRBV12-3 or TRBV12-4 with TRBJ2-5, with 7 bases identical to TRBD1. The CDR3 contains 14 residues. V shed 2 bases, J shed 3 bases, and the junction held 3 bases outside the gene matches. In DNA, the CDR3 is TGTGCCAGCAGTTTACCAGGGGGAGAAGAGACCCAGTACTTC. Its protein is CASSLPGGEETQYF.

The CDR3 protein is CASSGEYPSGELFF. Written as DNA, the CDR3 is TGTGCCAGCAGCGGGGAATACCCCTCCGGGGAGCTGTTTTTT. This rearrangement joins TRBV5-4 to TRBJ2-2; the D is unclear. The V end lost 4 bases, the J end lost 6 bases, and 13 bases lay between the germline ends. The CDR3 has 14 residues. In germline, CDR1 is SGHNT, CDR2 YYREEE (reference sequence).

The chain joins TRBV29-1 to TRBJ1-2; 7 bases match TRBD1. V dropped 6 bases and J dropped 14; count of bases not matched to a gene: 12. Germline V CDR1 and CDR2: SQVTM, ANQGSEA. The CDR3 runs to 11 residues. In nucleotides, the CDR3 is TGCAGCGTCCCGGCAGGGGGGACGAAGACCTTC. Translation: CSVPAGGTKTF.

V gene TRBV29-1 combines with J gene TRBJ1-1; D remains unclear. V was trimmed by 5 bases and J by 4 bases, leaving 8 bases between them. Germline V gene lookup returns CDR1 SQVTM and CDR2 ANQGSEA. The CDR3 consists of 11 residues. The CDR3, as DNA: TGCAGCGTTCTTGATACCACTGAAGCTTTCTTT. Its protein product is CSVLDTTEAFF.

This clonotype appeared a single time. V usage is TRBV14 and J usage is TRBJ2-7; the D is unclear. V lost 6 bases and J 0 bases, leaving 9 bases between the germline ends. From germline, CDR1 is SGHDN and CDR2 FVKESK. The length of the CDR3 is 13 residues. The CDR3 loop is CASRSQVSYEQYF. The CDR3 DNA reads as TGTGCCAGCAGGTCGCAGGTCTCCTACGAGCAGTACTTC.

The chain couples TRBV2 to TRBJ2-1; no definite D call. The CDR3 covers 10 residues. CDR1 is SNHLY, CDR2 FYNNEI, per germline. V was shortened by 7 bases and J by 7 bases, with 5 bases between the two germline ends. CDR3 loop: CASTWNEQFF. CDR3 nucleotide sequence: TGTGCCAGCACGTGGAATGAGCAGTTCTTC.

The rearrangement joins TRBV6-5 to TRBJ2-7, with D perhaps TRBD1 (6 bases). The CDR3 covers 14 residues. The germline CDR1 and CDR2 sequences are MNHEY and SVGAGI. Between the trimmed V and J ends, which lost 2 bases and 5 bases, there was a span of 13 bases. This CDR3 reads CASSYEGGSDEQYF. The CDR3 DNA reads TGTGCCAGCAGTTACGAAGGGGGTAGTGACGAGCAGTACTTC.

This sequence joins TRBV7-9 and TRBJ2-2, with 7 bases identical to TRBD1. CDR1 and CDR2 from the germline V gene are SEHNR and FQNEAQ (reference sequence). V lost 1 base, J lost 4 bases, and 0 bases stayed unmatched. There are 14 residues in the CDR3. The CDR3 nucleotides read TGTGCCAGCAGCTTAGGGGACAGCACCGGGGAGCTGTTTTTT. Its translation is CASSLGDSTGELFF.

The chain is built from TRBV4-3 and TRBJ2-7; D remains unclear. V lost 1 base and J 0 bases, leaving 19 bases between the germline ends. Germline V gives CDR1 LGHNA, CDR2 YSLEER. The CDR3 loop spans 18 amino acids. CDR3 nucleotides: TGCGCCAGCAGCCAAGTTCATAGGGCTAACGCAAACTCCTACGAGCAGTACTTC. Translated, it gives CASSQVHRANANSYEQYF.

The chain combines TRBV7-9 with TRBJ2-3, with 12 bases lining up with TRBD2. CDR3 length: 16 residues. Trimming cost V 4 bases and J 1 base; bases outside gene matches: 3. Germline V gene lookup returns CDR1 SEHNR and CDR2 FQNEAQ (reference sequence). The CDR3 loop reads CASSSRTSGGTDTQYF. For the CDR3, the DNA is TGTGCCAGCAGCTCCCGGACTAGCGGGGGCACAGATACGCAGTATTTT.

The chain carries TRBV27 and TRBJ2-3; TRBD2 matches at 9 bases. V shed 0 bases, J shed 0 bases, and the junction held 10 bases outside the gene matches. Germline V CDR1 and CDR2: MNHEY, SMNVEV (reference sequence). The CDR3 contains 19 residues. CDR3 DNA: TGTGCCAGCAGTTTATCGCCTAGCGGGATACCCCACAGCACAGATACGCAGTATTTT. Translation gives CASSLSPSGIPHSTDTQYF.

The genes are TRBV29-1 and TRBJ2-1; D unresolved. CDR3 length: 12 residues. CDR1 is SQVTM, CDR2 ANQGSEA, per germline. V gave up 5 bases and J gave up 3 bases, with 8 bases separating them. The CDR3 sequence: CSVHQYYNEQFF. The CDR3 nucleotides are TGCAGCGTTCACCAATACTACAATGAGCAGTTCTTC.

The gene calls are TRBV15 and TRBJ2-7; D possibly matches TRBD1 or TRBD2 (5 bases each). V gave up 1 base and J gave up 7 bases, with 8 bases separating them. Germline CDR1 is LNHNV and CDR2 is YYDKDF (reference sequence). CDR3 length equals 12 residues. The DNA for the CDR3 is TGTGCCACCAGCAGAGGAGGGGAAGAGCAGTACTTC. Protein: CATSRGGEEQYF. Drawing the rest from reference TRBV15 and TRBJ2-7, the complete variable domain is DAMVIQNPRYQVTQFGKPVTLSCSQTLNHNVMYWYQQKSSQAPKLLFHYYDKDFNNEADTPDNFQSRRPNTSFCFLDIRSPGLGDTAMYLCATSRGGEEQYFGPGTRLTVT.

This clonotype was detected once. V and J are TRBV15 and TRBJ2-7; D unclear. The CDR3 is 12 amino acids. Trimming removed 1 base from V and 7 bases from J, with 8 bases in between. Germline values: CDR1 LNHNV, CDR2 YYDKDF (reference sequence). The CDR3 loop reads CATSRGGREQYF. In DNA form, the CDR3 reads TGTGCCACCAGCAGAGGCGGCAGGGAGCAGTACTTC.

V and J are TRBV27 and TRBJ1-1, with 7 bases that match TRBD1. Per the germline V gene, CDR1 is MNHEY and CDR2 is SMNVEV (reference sequence). V lost 3 bases and J lost 12; bases outside the gene matches: 7. The CDR3 runs to 12 residues. Here the CDR3 reads CASSFTGDATFF. In nucleotides, the CDR3 is TGTGCCAGCAGTTTCACAGGGGATGCGACTTTCTTT.

The J gene is TRBJ2-1, the V gene TRBV3-1; D is undetermined. Deletions cut 0 bases from V and 1 base from J, with 10 bases between. The CDR3 has 16 residues. Germline CDR1 is LGHDT and CDR2 is YNNKEL (reference sequence). The CDR3 is CASSQDAQPSYNEQFF. The CDR3, as DNA: TGTGCCAGCAGCCAAGATGCACAGCCTTCCTACAATGAGCAGTTCTTC.

The rearrangement links TRBV28 to TRBJ2-5, with D possibly TRBD2 on 5 matching bases. CDR1 and CDR2 (germline): MDHEN, SYDVKM. Trimming removed 5 bases from V and 3 bases from J, with 13 bases in between. CDR3 length equals 14 residues. The CDR3 spells CASSPNAGEETQYF. In DNA form, the CDR3 reads TGTGCCAGCAGTCCTAACGCCGGGGAAGAGACCCAGTACTTC.

The gene calls are TRBV27 and TRBJ2-1; 9 nucleotides line up with TRBD2. This CDR3 has 16 residues. Trimming cost V 6 bases and J 0 bases; bases outside gene matches: 6. CDR1 MNHEY and CDR2 SMNVEV come from the germline V gene (reference sequence). The CDR3 loop reads CASRASGEPSYNEQFF. The CDR3 DNA sequence: TGTGCCAGCAGGGCTAGCGGGGAACCCTCCTACAATGAGCAGTTCTTC.

The genes are TRBV28 and TRBJ2-7; 11 positions agree with TRBD1. The germline gives CDR1 MDHEN, CDR2 SYDVKM. J gave up 2 bases and V 10 bases, and 4 bases lay outside the gene matches. CDR3 length equals 13 residues. DNA for the CDR3: TGTGCCACCAGGACAGGGGGCACCTACGAGCAGTACTTC. Protein: CATRTGGTYEQYF.

In nucleotides, the CDR3 is TGTGCCTCCGGGAGCAAGCAGTACTTC. Its translation is CASGSKQYF. This chain joins TRBV12-3 or TRBV12-4 and TRBJ2-7; D is perhaps TRBD2 (6 bases). The CDR3 loop spans 9 amino acids. Trimming took off 11 bases at V and 8 bases at J, with 10 bases between the two ends.

This chain connects TRBV9 to TRBJ1-2; D remains ambiguous. V gave up 3 bases and J gave up 4 bases, with 7 bases separating them. CDR1 is SGDLS, CDR2 YYNGEE, per germline. The CDR3 consists of 12 residues. The CDR3 region is CASSDPGYGYTF. CDR3 DNA: TGTGCCAGCAGCGACCCCGGCTATGGCTACACCTTC.

V and J are TRBV30 and TRBJ2-7, with 7 positions matching TRBD2. Germline V lookup: CDR1 GTSNPN, CDR2 SVGIG (reference sequence). CDR3 length equals 17 residues. After removal of 5 bases from V and 2 bases from J, the junction contained 18 bases not matched to a gene. The DNA for the CDR3 is TGTGCCTGGTCTTTTTTAGCGGGCGGTTTCGCTGCCTACGAGCAGTACTTC. Protein sequence: CAWSFLAGGFAAYEQYF.

The chain carries TRBV9 and TRBJ1-2; D is undetermined. Germline CDR1 is SGDLS and CDR2 is YYNGEE. V was cut by 2 bases and J by 4 bases, with 12 bases left in between. The CDR3 consists of 14 residues. CDR3 amino acids: CASSVGGSSYGYTF. DNA of the CDR3: TGTGCCAGCAGCGTGGGCGGCAGCTCCTATGGCTACACCTTC. The whole variable domain, filled in from reference TRBV9 and TRBJ1-2, reads DSGVTQTPKHLITATGQRVTLRCSPRSGDLSVYWYQQSLDQGLQFLIQYYNGEERAKGNILERFSAQQFPDLHSELNLSSLELGDSALYFCASSVGGSSYGYTFGSGTRLTVV.

V and J are TRBV6-6 and TRBJ2-3; D uncertain. Trimming took 4 bases from V and 0 from J, leaving 8 bases between them. Germline V gene lookup returns CDR1 MNHNY and CDR2 SVGAGI (reference sequence). This CDR3 comprises 14 residues. CDR3 region: CASSFLHSTDTQYF. DNA of the CDR3: TGTGCCAGCAGTTTCCTGCATAGCACAGATACGCAGTATTTT.

This clonotype was recorded only once. The V call is TRBV29-1, the J call TRBJ2-7; 12 bases are a match to TRBD1. The germline V gene encodes CDR1 SQVTM and CDR2 ANQGSEA. V lost 4 bases to trimming and J lost 6 bases; unmatched junction nucleotides: 13. The CDR3 is 16 amino acids. This CDR3 is CSVGFRDRGLKGEQYF. The CDR3 DNA reads as TGCAGCGTTGGATTTCGGGACAGGGGGCTGAAGGGCGAGCAGTACTTC.

This chain links TRBV28 with TRBJ1-5; maybe TRBD1 (5 bases). Germline V CDR1 and CDR2: MDHEN, SYDVKM. This CDR3 is 15 amino acids long. Trimming stripped 7 bases from V and 5 bases from J, with 18 bases between. CDR3 region: CASNPRGGLDQPQHF. In DNA, the CDR3 is TGTGCCAGCAATCCCCGGGGGGGACTGGATCAGCCCCAGCATTTT.

This chain connects TRBV15 to TRBJ2-3; D is unresolved. Germline CDR1 is LNHNV and CDR2 is YYDKDF (reference sequence). The V end lost 0 bases, the J end lost 5 bases, and 3 bases lay between the germline ends. This CDR3 comprises 12 residues. The chain's CDR3 is CATSRDRDTQYF. CDR3 bases: TGTGCCACCAGCAGAGATAGAGATACGCAGTATTTT.

V and J are TRBV30 and TRBJ1-2; the D is unclear. This CDR3 region has 13 residues. Germline CDR1 and CDR2: GTSNPN and SVGIG (reference sequence). V was shortened by 2 bases and J by 5 bases, with 12 bases between the two germline ends. The CDR3 here is CAWSPHVVYGYTF. The CDR3 bases are TGTGCCTGGAGTCCCCACGTTGTGTATGGCTACACCTTC.